These 30 T cell receptor beta chains were sequenced from one sample in a study of molecular identifiers for immune sequencing clone quantification. TCRdb re-derived calls from the PCR reads in MiXCR, one entry per CDR3 protein. The data hold about 640,000 distinct CDR3 sequences, with 20% observed a single time. Material for sequencing was naive CD8+ T cells from blood, with Jurkat cell RNA spiked in. The sample's subset: FACS-sorted CD8+CD4-CCR7+CD45RA+ naive T cells. Source of these receptors: a human donor in good health. Some libraries in this study had Jurkat cell RNA spiked in.

V usage is TRBV10-3 and J usage is TRBJ2-5, with D perhaps TRBD2 (5 bases). Looked up from germline, CDR1 is ENHRY and CDR2 is SYGVKD. There are 14 residues in the CDR3. The V end lost 0 bases, the J end lost 1 base, and 6 bases lay between the germline ends. This CDR3 reads CAISESAGQETQYF. The DNA of the CDR3 is TGTGCCATCAGTGAGTCGGCGGGCCAAGAGACCCAGTACTTC.

As regards this clonotype: Possible read error: a much larger clone is one base away. In this CDR3 the conserved last residue, phenylalanine or tryptophan, is missing, so a read error is likely. This chain connects TRBV28 to TRBJ2-7; TRBD2 agrees at 12 bases. Looked up from germline, CDR1 is MDHEN and CDR2 is SYDVKM. After removal of 5 bases from V and 1 base from J, the junction contained 15 bases not matched to a gene. The CDR3 covers 19 residues. The CDR3 nucleotides are TGTGCCAGCAGTCCCTACGGGGCTAGCGGGAGGGCCATATCCTACGAGCAGTACCTC. Its translation is CASSPYGASGRAISYEQYL.

Many counts were recorded for this clonotype. The chain has TRBV20-1 and TRBJ2-7; 9 bases agree with TRBD1. V was pared by 6 bases and J by 5 bases, with 8 bases of the junction left unmatched. The CDR3 sequence is 13 residues long. CDR1 is DFQATT, CDR2 SNEGSKA, per germline (reference sequence). CDR3 DNA sequence: TGCAGTGCAACCCGGGACAGGGTCCACGAGCAGTACTTC. Its translation: CSATRDRVHEQYF.

This clonotype showed up just a few times. One junction end does not reproduce the germline sequence, and a read error may be involved. V usage is TRBV5-1 and J usage is TRBJ2-7, with 14 bases aligning to TRBD2. This CDR3 is 13 amino acids long. Germline V lookup: CDR1 SGHRS, CDR2 YFSETQ. The CDR3 sequence is CASSLGTSGSTHF. CDR3 in DNA: TGCGCCAGCAGCCTAGGGACTAGCGGGAGCACACACTTC.

Comments on this clonotype: A much larger clone lies a single base off, so this may be a read error. The CDR3 nucleotides read TGTGCCTGCGGAAACAGGGGGCTGCGCACTGAAGCTTTCTTT. Translating gives CACGNRGLRTEAFF. The chain joins TRBV5-3 to TRBJ1-1, with 9 bases matching TRBD1. TRBV5-3 is an ORF for which the function is uncertain. CDR3 length equals 14 residues. V dropped 10 bases and J dropped 4; count of bases not matched to a gene: 11.

This clonotype was counted many times. This chain connects TRBV27 to TRBJ2-3; D is possibly TRBD2 (6 bases). The ends were cut back, 6 bases at V and 6 bases at J, with 22 bases in the middle. Germline V gene sequence: CDR1 MNHEY, CDR2 SMNVEV (reference sequence). The CDR3 sequence is 16 residues long. The chain's CDR3 is CASRESPVGSPDTQYF. CDR3 DNA sequence: TGTGCCAGCAGAGAATCTCCCGTCGGGAGTCCCGATACGCAGTATTTT.

This clonotype was found many times. This chain joins TRBV14 and TRBJ2-5, with D uncertain. The CDR3 totals 15 residues. The germline V gene has CDR1 SGHDN and CDR2 FVKESK. Trimming pared 1 base from V and 5 bases from J, leaving 14 bases between. CDR3 nucleotides: TGTGCCAGCAGCCAAGGTTCCCATCTTATGGAGACCCAGTACTTC. It translates to CASSQGSHLMETQYF.

This clonotype was counted many times. The chain carries TRBV29-1 and TRBJ1-1; D not resolved. There are 9 residues in the CDR3. Germline CDR1 is SQVTM and CDR2 is ANQGSEA. V was clipped by 4 bases and J by 7 bases, with 4 bases between them. The CDR3 is CSVGGEAFF. The CDR3 DNA reads as TGCAGCGTTGGCGGTGAAGCTTTCTTT.

This clonotype was detected a few times. CDR3 DNA: TGTGCCAGCAGTTTAGACCCGACTAGCGGGAGGGCCTTCGGAGTGGACACCGGGGAGCTGTTTTTT. Residues: CASSLDPTSGRAFGVDTGELFF. The V gene is TRBV28, the J gene TRBJ2-2; 14 bases map to TRBD2. This CDR3 has 22 amino acids. Trimming took 2 bases from V and 3 from J; bases not matched to a gene: 17. From germline, CDR1 is MDHEN and CDR2 SYDVKM.

The chain has TRBV27 and TRBJ1-5; TRBD1 might be the D (5 bases). Germline V gene lookup returns CDR1 MNHEY and CDR2 SMNVEV (reference sequence). The V end was cut by 5 bases, the J end by 8 bases, with 13 bases between. The CDR3 loop spans 13 amino acids. As DNA, the CDR3 is TGTGCCAGCAGTCCGACAGAACCCGAGCCCCAGCATTTT. The encoded protein is CASSPTEPEPQHF.

This chain connects TRBV12-3 or TRBV12-4 to TRBJ1-1; the D is unclear. Trimming removed 2 bases from V and 0 bases from J, with 7 bases in between. There are 14 residues in the CDR3. The CDR3 DNA is TGTGCCAGCAGTTTATACGGGATGAACACTGAAGCTTTCTTT. This sequence encodes CASSLYGMNTEAFF.

This clonotype appeared many times. The rearrangement joins TRBV29-1 to TRBJ2-3, with D hard to call. The germline V gene encodes CDR1 SQVTM and CDR2 ANQGSEA. With 5 bases removed from V and 3 bases from J, the gap between germline ends came to 6 bases. CDR3 size: 11 residues. CDR3 residues: CSVPATDTQYF. Here the CDR3 DNA reads TGCAGCGTTCCGGCTACAGATACGCAGTATTTT.

This clonotype came up many times. This rearrangement joins TRBV20-1 to TRBJ2-1; 7 nucleotides align to TRBD2. The CDR3 runs 15 residues. Germline V gives CDR1 DFQATT, CDR2 SNEGSKA (reference sequence). The ends lost 4 bases at V and 6 bases at J; junction bases unmatched: 12. The CDR3 region has the DNA TGCAGTGCTATGGCCGGAATGGTAGCGGGCAATGAGCAGTTCTTC. It encodes CSAMAGMVAGNEQFF.

There are many counts of this clonotype. The chain carries TRBV6-5 and TRBJ2-7, with D perhaps TRBD2 (5 bases). Germline V gene sequence: CDR1 MNHEY, CDR2 SVGAGI. Deletions cut 2 bases from V and 5 bases from J, with 10 bases between. The CDR3 length is 13 residues. CDR3 protein: CASSYVWGDEQYF. The CDR3 coding sequence is TGTGCCAGCAGTTACGTCTGGGGAGACGAGCAGTACTTC.

This clonotype showed up many times. This chain connects TRBV10-2 to TRBJ2-7; unclear D gene. The CDR3 has 12 amino acids. With 1 base removed from V and 5 bases from J, the gap between germline ends came to 6 bases. Germline V gene sequence: CDR1 WSHSY, CDR2 SAAADI. CDR3 DNA sequence: TGCGCCAGCAGTGAGTTGGGCGACGAGCAGTACTTC. Its protein product is CASSELGDEQYF.

Concerning this clonotype: The missing conserved phenylalanine or tryptophan at the end of this CDR3 makes a read error likely. The V call is TRBV27, the J call TRBJ2-7, with 10 nucleotides matching TRBD2. Trimming removed 10 bases from V and 6 bases from J; junction bases left unmatched: 12. CDR1 and CDR2 from the germline V gene are MNHEY and SMNVEV (reference sequence). There are 14 residues in the CDR3. CDR3 region: CATSVLAGVLEQYL. In DNA form, the CDR3 reads TGTGCCACCTCCGTCCTAGCGGGAGTGCTCGAGCAGTACCTC.

This clonotype was observed a few times. This chain uses TRBV29-1 with TRBJ2-7; TRBD2 matches 11 bases. Germline CDR1 and CDR2: SQVTM and ANQGSEA. V gave up 5 bases and J gave up 3 bases; unmatched junction bases: 6. The CDR3 extends over 14 amino acids. CDR3 amino acids: CSVNTGTSGYEQYF. CDR3 DNA sequence: TGCAGCGTTAACACCGGGACTAGCGGCTACGAGCAGTACTTC.

V gene TRBV20-1 combines with J gene TRBJ2-2, with D possibly being TRBD1 or TRBD2 (6 bases each). CDR3 length: 14 residues. The V end lost 5 bases, the J end lost 2 bases, and 12 bases lay between the germline ends. CDR1 is DFQATT and CDR2 is SNEGSKA in the germline V gene (reference sequence). The CDR3 region is CSAVRGVNTGELFF. CDR3 nucleotide sequence: TGCAGTGCTGTGAGGGGGGTTAACACCGGGGAGCTGTTTTTT.

This clonotype was seen repeatedly, ten times or more. The V and J genes are TRBV9 and TRBJ1-5; D not resolved. The CDR3 contains 15 residues. V gave up 4 bases and J gave up 0 bases, with 11 bases separating them. The germline V gene has CDR1 SGDLS and CDR2 YYNGEE. CDR3 amino acids: CASSPGSGSNQPQHF. The CDR3, as DNA: TGTGCCAGCAGCCCCGGGAGTGGTAGCAATCAGCCCCAGCATTTT.

This chain connects TRBV12-3 or TRBV12-4 to TRBJ2-7, with D unresolved. The CDR3 is made up of 13 amino acids. V was clipped by 5 bases and J by 0 bases, with 8 bases between them. This CDR3 reads CASSTVSSYEQYF. CDR3 DNA: TGTGCCAGCAGTACCGTAAGCTCCTACGAGCAGTACTTC.

Many counts were recorded for this clonotype. The V call is TRBV24-1, the J call TRBJ2-3; 13 nucleotides agree with TRBD2. V shed 4 bases, J shed 3 bases, and the junction held 6 bases outside the gene matches. The CDR3 covers 17 residues. Germline assignment: CDR1 KGHDR and CDR2 SFDVKD. CDR3 coding DNA: TGTGCCACCAGTGACCCACTAGCGGGAGGGCCGACAGATACGCAGTATTTT. Protein sequence: CATSDPLAGGPTDTQYF.

This clonotype came up many times. The chain combines TRBV7-9 with TRBJ2-1; D may match TRBD1 or TRBD2 (5 bases each). CDR3 length equals 16 residues. The V end lost 5 bases, the J end lost 2 bases, and 16 bases lay between the germline ends. Germline values: CDR1 SEHNR, CDR2 FQNEAQ (reference sequence). The CDR3 sequence is CASSHPERGPYNEQFF. For the CDR3, the DNA is TGTGCCAGCAGCCATCCAGAACGGGGACCCTACAATGAGCAGTTCTTC.

This clonotype was detected many times. The chain has TRBV2 and TRBJ2-7; 11 bases agree with TRBD2. Germline V gives CDR1 SNHLY, CDR2 FYNNEI. CDR3 length equals 15 residues. The V and J ends lost 6 bases and 0 bases, in that order; junction bases with no gene match: 4. CDR3 bases: TGTGCCAGCAGAGAGGGACTAGCGGACTCCTACGAGCAGTACTTC. This translates into CASREGLADSYEQYF.

For this clonotype: This clone may be a read error of a much larger clone one base away. V gene TRBV28 combines with J gene TRBJ2-7; D may be TRBD2 (5 bases). The CDR3 consists of 16 residues. Germline values: CDR1 MDHEN, CDR2 SYDVKM. Here the CDR3 reads CASSFEVGSEDYKQYF. The CDR3 region has the DNA TGTGCCAGCAGTTTTGAAGTGGGCAGTGAAGACTACAAGCAGTACTTC. Complete variable domain (other parts from reference TRBV28 and TRBJ2-7): DVKVTQSSRYLVKRTGEKVFLECVQDMDHENMFWYRQDPGLGLRLIYFSYDVKMKEKGDIPEGYSVSREKKERFSLILESASTNQTSMYLCASSFEVGSEDYKQYFGPGTRLTVT.

Concerning this clonotype: Just one base apart from a much larger clone, this may be a read error. This rearrangement joins TRBV20-1 to TRBJ1-4, with no clear D. The germline gives CDR1 DFQATT, CDR2 SNEGSKA (reference sequence). CDR3 size: 11 residues. CDR3 residues: CGAGVDEKLFF. In DNA, the CDR3 is TGCGGTGCTGGGGTGGATGAAAAACTGTTTTTT.

This clonotype occurred many times. The chain employs TRBV12-3 or TRBV12-4 and TRBJ1-5; 8 bases line up with TRBD1. The ends lost 3 bases at V and 0 bases at J; junction bases unmatched: 7. This CDR3 has 17 residues. Written as DNA, the CDR3 is TGTGCCAGCAGTTTGGGGGGACAGGATTATAGCAATCAGCCCCAGCATTTT. Protein sequence: CASSLGGQDYSNQPQHF.

This clonotype was recorded many times. The V gene is TRBV2, the J gene TRBJ2-5, with D unclear. V lost 7 bases to trimming and J lost 4 bases, with 13 bases between them. Looked up from germline, CDR1 is SNHLY and CDR2 is FYNNEI. The CDR3 length is 13 residues. This CDR3 is CASKVGKVETQYF. CDR3 nucleotides: TGTGCCAGCAAGGTGGGGAAGGTAGAGACCCAGTACTTC.

As regards this clonotype: Because it lacks the conserved phenylalanine or tryptophan at the end, this CDR3 is likely a read error. The V and J genes are TRBV7-3 and TRBJ1-2; D not resolved. V dropped 3 bases and J dropped 3 bases, with 8 bases sitting between them. The CDR3 consists of 13 residues. Germline assignment: CDR1 SGHTA and CDR2 FQGTGA. CDR3 in amino acids: CASSFDGYYGYTS. The DNA for the CDR3 is TGTGCCAGCAGCTTCGACGGCTACTATGGCTACACCTCC.

This clonotype came up a few times. V is TRBV19 and J is TRBJ2-1; no clear D. V was trimmed by 5 bases and J by 0 bases, leaving 11 bases between them. Germline values: CDR1 LNHDA, CDR2 SQIVND (reference sequence). The CDR3 extends over 15 amino acids. CDR3 nucleotide sequence: TGTGCCAGTAGTGATCGGGTGAGCTCCTACAATGAGCAGTTCTTC. Translation gives CASSDRVSSYNEQFF.

This chain links TRBV7-3 with TRBJ2-7; D unresolved. CDR3 length: 14 amino acids. CDR1 is SGHTA, CDR2 FQGTGA, per germline. V was trimmed by 1 base and J by 0 bases, leaving 7 bases between them. CDR3 residues: CASSLMVHSYEQYF. CDR3 nucleotides: TGTGCCAGCAGCTTAATGGTCCACTCCTACGAGCAGTACTTC.